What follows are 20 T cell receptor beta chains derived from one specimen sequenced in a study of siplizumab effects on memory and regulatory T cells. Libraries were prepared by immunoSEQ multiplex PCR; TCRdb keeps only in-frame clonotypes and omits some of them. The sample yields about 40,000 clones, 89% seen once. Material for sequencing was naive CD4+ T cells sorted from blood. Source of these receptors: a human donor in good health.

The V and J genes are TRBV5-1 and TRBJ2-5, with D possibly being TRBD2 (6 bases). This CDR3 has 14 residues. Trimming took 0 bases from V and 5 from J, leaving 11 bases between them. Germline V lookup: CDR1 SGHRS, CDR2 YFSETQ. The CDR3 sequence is CASSLAGGKETQYF. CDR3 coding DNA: TGCGCCAGCAGCTTGGCCGGGGGAAAGGAGACCCAGTACTTC. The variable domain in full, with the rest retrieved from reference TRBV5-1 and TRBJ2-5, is KAGVTQTPRYLIKTRGQQVTLSCSPISGHRSVSWYQQTPGQGLQFLFEYFSETQRNKGNFPGRFSGRQFSNSRSEMNVSTLELGDSALYLCASSLAGGKETQYFGPGTRLLVL.

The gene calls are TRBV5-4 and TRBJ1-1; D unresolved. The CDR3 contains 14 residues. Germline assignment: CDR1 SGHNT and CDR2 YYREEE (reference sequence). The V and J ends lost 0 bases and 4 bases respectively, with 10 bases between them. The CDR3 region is CASSLGAFGTEAFF. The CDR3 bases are TGTGCCAGCAGCTTGGGGGCTTTCGGCACTGAAGCTTTCTTT.

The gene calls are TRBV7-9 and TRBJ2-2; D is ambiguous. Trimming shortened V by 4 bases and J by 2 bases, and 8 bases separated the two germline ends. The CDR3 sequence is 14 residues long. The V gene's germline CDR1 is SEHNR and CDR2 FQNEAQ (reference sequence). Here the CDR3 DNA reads TGTGCCAGCAGCTCAAGGGCTAACACCGGGGAGCTGTTTTTT. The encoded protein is CASSSRANTGELFF.

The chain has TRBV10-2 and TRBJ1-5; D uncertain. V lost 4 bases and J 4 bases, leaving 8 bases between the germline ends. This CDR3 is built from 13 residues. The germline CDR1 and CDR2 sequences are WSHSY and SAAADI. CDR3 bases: TGCGCCAGCAGTGCGGTAGGGAATCAGCCCCAGCATTTT. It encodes CASSAVGNQPQHF.

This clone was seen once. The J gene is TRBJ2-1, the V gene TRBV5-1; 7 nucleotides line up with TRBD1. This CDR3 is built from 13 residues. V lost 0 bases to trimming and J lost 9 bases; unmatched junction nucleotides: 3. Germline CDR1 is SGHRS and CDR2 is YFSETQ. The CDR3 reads CASSLGQGGEQFF. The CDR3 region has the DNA TGCGCCAGCAGCTTGGGACAGGGCGGTGAGCAGTTCTTC.

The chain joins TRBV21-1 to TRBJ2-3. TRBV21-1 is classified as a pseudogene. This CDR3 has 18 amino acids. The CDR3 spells CASKEGVALPDRTDTQYF. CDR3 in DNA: TGTGCCAGCAAGGAGGGGGTGGCGCTCCCCGACCGCACAGATACGCAGTATTTT.

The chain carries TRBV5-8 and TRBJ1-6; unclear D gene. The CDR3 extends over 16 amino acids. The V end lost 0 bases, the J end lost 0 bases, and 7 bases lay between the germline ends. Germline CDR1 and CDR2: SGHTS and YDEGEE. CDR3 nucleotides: TGTGCCAGCAGCTTGGATCCGAGCTCCTATAATTCACCCCTCCACTTT. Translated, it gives CASSLDPSSYNSPLHF.

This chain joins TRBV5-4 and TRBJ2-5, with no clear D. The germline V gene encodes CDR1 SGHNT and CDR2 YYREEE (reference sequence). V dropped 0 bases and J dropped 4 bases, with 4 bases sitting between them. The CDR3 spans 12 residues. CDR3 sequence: CASSLGVETQYF. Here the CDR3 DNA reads TGTGCCAGCAGCTTGGGCGTAGAGACCCAGTACTTC. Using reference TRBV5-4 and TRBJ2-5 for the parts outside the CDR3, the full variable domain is ETGVTQSPTHLIKTRGQQVTLRCSSQSGHNTVSWYQQALGQGPQFIFQYYREEENGRGNFPPRFSGLQFPNYSSELNVNALELDDSALYLCASSLGVETQYFGPGTRLLVL.

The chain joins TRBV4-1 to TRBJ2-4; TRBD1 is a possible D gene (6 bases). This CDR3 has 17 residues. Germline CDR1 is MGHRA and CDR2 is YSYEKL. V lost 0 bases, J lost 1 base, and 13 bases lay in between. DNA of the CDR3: TGCGCCAGCAGCCAAGACCCGACAGGTCCTGCCAAAAACATTCAGTACTTC. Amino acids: CASSQDPTGPAKNIQYF.

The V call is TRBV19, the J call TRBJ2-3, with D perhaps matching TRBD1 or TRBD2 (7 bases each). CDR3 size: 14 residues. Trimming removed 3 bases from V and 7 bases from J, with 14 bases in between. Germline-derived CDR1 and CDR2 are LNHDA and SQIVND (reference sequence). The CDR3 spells CASSMNRGGNTQYF. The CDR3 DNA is TGTGCCAGTAGTATGAACAGGGGAGGGAATACGCAGTATTTT.

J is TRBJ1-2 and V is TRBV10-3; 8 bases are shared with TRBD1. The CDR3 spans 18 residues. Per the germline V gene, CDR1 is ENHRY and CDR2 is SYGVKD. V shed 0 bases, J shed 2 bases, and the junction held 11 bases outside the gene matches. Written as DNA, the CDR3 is TGTGCCATCAGTGAGTCCGTCTTCGGGACAGGTCAAAACTATGGCTACACCTTC. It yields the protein CAISESVFGTGQNYGYTF.

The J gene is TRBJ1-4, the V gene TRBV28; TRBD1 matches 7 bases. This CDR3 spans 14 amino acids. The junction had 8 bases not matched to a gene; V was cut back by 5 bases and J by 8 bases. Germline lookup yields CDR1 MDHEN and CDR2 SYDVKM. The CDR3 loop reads CASSPAGGWEKLFF. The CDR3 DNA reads TGTGCCAGCAGTCCAGCAGGGGGTTGGGAAAAACTGTTTTTT.

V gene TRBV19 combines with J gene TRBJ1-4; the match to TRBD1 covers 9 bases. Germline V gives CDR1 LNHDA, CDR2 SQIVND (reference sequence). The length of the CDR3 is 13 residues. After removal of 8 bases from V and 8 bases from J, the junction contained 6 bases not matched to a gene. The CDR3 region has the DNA TGTGCCAGTGTGGACAGGGGACTGGAAAAACTGTTTTTT. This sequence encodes CASVDRGLEKLFF. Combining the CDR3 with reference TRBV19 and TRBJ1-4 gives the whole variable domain DGGITQSPKYLFRKEGQNVTLSCEQNLNHDAMYWYRQDPGQGLRLIYYSQIVNDFQKGDIAEGYSVSREKKESFPLTVTSAQKNPTAFYLCASVDRGLEKLFFGSGTQLSVL.

CDR3 region: CASFVQGSGTQYF. The CDR3 DNA reads as TGTGCCAGCTTCGTACAGGGTTCGGGGACCCAGTACTTC. This chain connects TRBV7-8 to TRBJ2-5, with D possibly being TRBD1 (6 bases). With 8 bases removed from V and 7 bases from J, the gap between germline ends came to 17 bases. CDR1 SGHVS and CDR2 FQNEAQ come from the germline V gene. The CDR3 runs 13 residues.

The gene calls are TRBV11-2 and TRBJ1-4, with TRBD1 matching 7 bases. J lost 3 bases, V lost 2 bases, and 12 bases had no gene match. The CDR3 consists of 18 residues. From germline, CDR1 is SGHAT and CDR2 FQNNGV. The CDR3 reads CASSLLPGQLPSNEKLFF. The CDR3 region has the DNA TGTGCCAGCAGCTTACTGCCGGGACAGCTACCGTCTAATGAAAAACTGTTTTTT. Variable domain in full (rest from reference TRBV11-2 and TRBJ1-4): EAGVAQSPRYKIIEKRQSVAFWCNPISGHATLYWYQQILGQGPKLLIQFQNNGVVDDSQLPKDRFSAERLKGVDSTLKIQPAKLEDSAVYLCASSLLPGQLPSNEKLFFGSGTQLSVL.

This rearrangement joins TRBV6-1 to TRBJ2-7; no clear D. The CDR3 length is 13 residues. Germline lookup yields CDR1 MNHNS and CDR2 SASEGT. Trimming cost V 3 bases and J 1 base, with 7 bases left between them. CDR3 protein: CASSEAASYEQYF. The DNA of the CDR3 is TGTGCCAGCAGTGAGGCCGCATCCTACGAGCAGTACTTC.

This chain's CDR3 is CAISESGNSPLHF. The CDR3 DNA follows: TGTGCCATCAGTGAGTCCGGTAATTCACCCCTCCACTTT. The V gene is TRBV10-3, the J gene TRBJ1-6, with unresolved D. This CDR3 is built from 13 residues. CDR1 is ENHRY and CDR2 is SYGVKD in the germline V gene. The V gene lost 0 bases and the J gene lost 6 bases, with 3 bases spanning the gap.

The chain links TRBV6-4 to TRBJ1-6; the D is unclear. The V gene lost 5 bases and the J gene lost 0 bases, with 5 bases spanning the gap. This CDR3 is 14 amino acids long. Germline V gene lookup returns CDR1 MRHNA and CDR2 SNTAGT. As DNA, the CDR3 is TGTGCCAGCAGTCTACACTCCTATAATTCACCCCTCCACTTT. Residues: CASSLHSYNSPLHF.

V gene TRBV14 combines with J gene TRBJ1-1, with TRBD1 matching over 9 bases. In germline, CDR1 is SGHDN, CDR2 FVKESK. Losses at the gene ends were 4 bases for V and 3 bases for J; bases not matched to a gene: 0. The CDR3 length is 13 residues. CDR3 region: CASSRQGDTEAFF. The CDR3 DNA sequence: TGTGCCAGCAGCCGACAGGGGGACACTGAAGCTTTCTTT. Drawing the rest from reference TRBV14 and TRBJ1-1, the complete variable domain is EAGVTQFPSHSVIEKGQTVTLRCDPISGHDNLYWYRRVMGKEIKFLLHFVKESKQDESGMPNNRFLAERTGGTYSTLKVQPAELEDSGVYFCASSRQGDTEAFFGQGTRLTVV.

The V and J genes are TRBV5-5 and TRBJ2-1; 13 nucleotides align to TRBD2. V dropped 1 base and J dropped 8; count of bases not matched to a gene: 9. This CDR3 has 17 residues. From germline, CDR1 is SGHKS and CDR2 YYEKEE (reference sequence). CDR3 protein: CASSLRTSGRSSDEQFF. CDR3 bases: TGTGCCAGCAGCTTGAGGACTAGCGGGAGATCGTCGGATGAGCAGTTCTTC.